This T cell receptor beta chain was retrieved from a study of Ad26.COV2.S vaccination and SARS-CoV-2 variants. Looking at the study overall: Donor was in the COV1001 Ad26.COV2.S trial arm. Doses of Ad26.COV2.S were injected into muscle once or twice, 56 days apart. Study results and limitations: Vaccinated individuals (as opposed to placebo recipients) had higher spike-specific TCR breadth.

The CDR3 consists of 16 residues. V was trimmed by 4 bases and J by 2 bases, leaving 16 bases between them. Germline-derived CDR1 and CDR2 are MNHEY and SMNVEV (reference sequence). The assay was immunoSEQ multiplex PCR, and TCRdb's table has in-frame clones only and misses some. The sample includes 200,000 to 300,000 clones, roughly 90% of them seen just once. This clone is a singleton in its sample. Its matching antigen is unknown. Treatment of the sample: some 19 received Ad26.COV2.S at low or high dose, single or two shots; a few received placebo; per-sample allocation not given. Sampling took place 63 days after the first vaccine or placebo injection. Its platform was an Ad26 vector, and its expressed antigen was Wuhan-strain SARS-CoV-2 spike.

The chain joins TRBV27 to TRBJ2-3; D may correspond to TRBD1 or TRBD2 (6 bases each). This sequence originates from a person between 18 and 65 years old who received the Ad26.COV2.S COVID-19 vaccine or a placebo. The source material was peripheral blood, sampled in a trial of Ad26.COV2.S vaccine versus placebo. The CDR3, as DNA: TGTGCCAGCAGTTGCCCCCTCTGGGGGGCCACAGATACGCAGTATTTT. It translates to CASSCPLWGATDTQYF.